The present entry profiles one T cell receptor beta chain with its context. The target antigen is unknown. Indicated time point: newly diagnosed GD, antithyroid drugs for less than 3 months. Construction of the TCR library relied on RNA isolated from PBMCs. EDTA tubes held 9 to 10 milliliters of peripheral blood from each patient. This sample is drawn from a study of regulatory T cells in long-lasting Graves disease. Study-level points and caveats: TRBV28, TRBJ1-2 and TRBJ2-5 were segments that persistent disease favored.

The germline CDR1 and CDR2 sequences are MGHDK and SYGVNS. The CDR3 has 15 residues. V lost 4 bases to trimming and J lost 3 bases, with 13 bases between them. For TCR beta, libraries came from iRepertoire HTBI primers and Arm-PCR of CDR3 regions. Via MiXCR, TCRdb re-called the multiplex PCR reads, giving one row per CDR3 protein. The sample holds a few hundred thousand distinct CDR3 sequences, 14% seen once. The sample was also linked to a second study, of T cells in Graves' hyperthyroidism and ophthalmopathy. That work contributes: Hyperthyroidism had been newly diagnosed in patients aged 18 to 65, and its duration was under 2 months. Most clonotypes that expanded in the thyroid above 0.001 also showed up in blood.

The sequencing here drew on peripheral blood mononuclear cells (PBMCs), taken at new diagnosis, from a patient treated with antithyroid drugs. The genes are TRBV25-1 and TRBJ1-3; D remains unclear. The origin of this receptor is a woman between 45 and 65 years old with Graves disease. The CDR3 DNA sequence: TGTGCCAGCAGTGGCCCTTCGGGAGGTGGAAACACCATATATTTT. Protein product: CASSGPSGGGNTIYF.